These 25 T cell receptor beta chains share one sample of origin, sequenced in a study of CD8+ T cells in alopecia areata. This sample's treatment: oral pan-JAK inhibitor, 5-10 mg twice daily. It was cDNA, reverse transcribed from extracted RNA, that served as the sequencing template. Using immunoSEQ multiplex PCR, the repertoire was profiled, and TCRdb retains in-frame clones only, with some absent. The table has about 160,000 clones, approximately 65% seen once. Material: CD4+ T cells sorted from blood, obtained at week 4, from a patient treated with tofacitinib. The source is a human donor with alopecia areata.

The V and J genes are TRBV7-2 and TRBJ2-7; D is perhaps TRBD1 (6 bases). With 5 bases removed from V and 3 bases from J, the gap between germline ends came to 8 bases. Germline V gene data show CDR1 as SGHTA and CDR2 as FQGNSA. The CDR3 sequence is 12 residues long. The CDR3 DNA reads TGTGCCAGCAGCACGGACAGCTACGAGCAGTACTTC. Its translation: CASSTDSYEQYF.

The gene calls are TRBV9 and TRBJ1-2; 8 nucleotides align to TRBD1. Germline assignment: CDR1 SGDLS and CDR2 YYNGEE. The junction had 11 bases not matched to a gene; V was cut back by 3 bases and J by 7 bases. The CDR3 covers 15 residues. The chain's CDR3 is CASSASMTTGVGYTF. The CDR3 DNA reads as TGTGCCAGCAGCGCGTCGATGACGACAGGGGTTGGCTACACCTTC. The whole variable domain, remainder taken from reference TRBV9 and TRBJ1-2, is DSGVTQTPKHLITATGQRVTLRCSPRSGDLSVYWYQQSLDQGLQFLIQYYNGEERAKGNILERFSAQQFPDLHSELNLSSLELGDSALYFCASSASMTTGVGYTFGSGTRLTVV.

V gene TRBV18 combines with J gene TRBJ1-2; no clear D. Germline V lookup: CDR1 KGHSH, CDR2 LQKENI. The CDR3 is made up of 14 amino acids. Trimming took 3 bases from V and 7 from J, leaving 15 bases between them. Here the CDR3 DNA reads TGTGCCAGCTCACCCCCCGTCAGGCTCGGTGGCTACACCTTC. As protein: CASSPPVRLGGYTF.

The rearrangement joins TRBV19 to TRBJ2-3; the match to TRBD2 covers 8 bases. Germline loops: CDR1 LNHDA, CDR2 SQIVND (reference sequence). Trimming at V came to 4 bases and at J to 0 bases, leaving 6 bases not matched to a gene. The CDR3 is 16 amino acids. This CDR3 reads CASSTRGGPSTDTQYF. In DNA, the CDR3 is TGTGCCAGTAGTACCCGGGGGGGGCCGAGCACAGATACGCAGTATTTT.

The rearrangement uses TRBV29-1 and TRBJ2-5; D is undetermined. This CDR3 has 11 residues. The ends were cut back, 7 bases at V and 4 bases at J, with 10 bases in the middle. From germline, CDR1 is SQVTM and CDR2 ANQGSEA. The CDR3 here is CSGIRLETQYF. CDR3 nucleotide sequence: TGCAGCGGGATACGTCTAGAGACCCAGTACTTC.

The J gene is TRBJ1-6, the V gene TRBV4-3, with D possibly matching TRBD1 (5 bases). The CDR3 loop spans 15 amino acids. V shed 1 base and J shed 9 bases, with 13 bases lying between them. Germline loops: CDR1 LGHNA, CDR2 YSLEER. CDR3 region: CASSQVVQGFSPLHF. The CDR3 nucleotides are TGCGCCAGCAGCCAAGTTGTCCAGGGATTTTCACCCCTCCACTTT.

This clone was recorded a few times. J is TRBJ2-4 and V is TRBV19, with D unclear. The germline CDR1 and CDR2 sequences are LNHDA and SQIVND (reference sequence). The CDR3 contains 11 residues. V gave up 1 base and J gave up 8 bases, with 3 bases separating them. CDR3 in DNA: TGTGCCAGTAGTATAGGGGACATTCAGTACTTC. Translated: CASSIGDIQYF. Drawing the rest from reference TRBV19 and TRBJ2-4, the complete variable domain is DGGITQSPKYLFRKEGQNVTLSCEQNLNHDAMYWYRQDPGQGLRLIYYSQIVNDFQKGDIAEGYSVSREKKESFPLTVTSAQKNPTAFYLCASSIGDIQYFGAGTRLSVL.

The chain employs TRBV5-6 and TRBJ2-7; D may be TRBD1 (8 bases). The CDR3 has 15 amino acids. Germline CDR1 reads SGHDT; CDR2 reads YYEEEE. Trimming pared 1 base from V and 6 bases from J, leaving 17 bases between. CDR3 sequence: CASSLMSQGGSEQYF. The CDR3 bases are TGTGCCAGCAGCTTGATGTCACAGGGGGGGAGCGAGCAGTACTTC.

The chain employs TRBV30 and TRBJ1-5; D not certain. CDR1 and CDR2 (germline): GTSNPN, SVGIG (reference sequence). V dropped 0 bases and J dropped 3 bases, with 9 bases sitting between them. The CDR3 extends over 14 amino acids. The CDR3 nucleotides are TGTGCCTGGAGTGTAAGGCCGCTCAATCAGCCCCAGCATTTT. This translates into CAWSVRPLNQPQHF.

The genes are TRBV10-3 and TRBJ2-1; D not certain. V was shortened by 8 bases and J by 7 bases, with 18 bases between the two germline ends. CDR1 is ENHRY, CDR2 SYGVKD, per germline. This CDR3 comprises 14 residues. In DNA, the CDR3 is TGTGCCATCGGTCTGCCTAGAACCTCAAATGAGCAGTTCTTC. Protein sequence: CAIGLPRTSNEQFF.

The chain carries TRBV30 and TRBJ1-1; TRBD1 agrees at 9 bases. The CDR3 spans 15 residues. Germline values: CDR1 GTSNPN, CDR2 SVGIG (reference sequence). The junction had 3 bases not matched to a gene; V was cut back by 0 bases and J by 1 base. For the CDR3, the DNA is TGTGCCTGGAGTGTAGGACAGGGGAGGAACACTGAAGCTTTCTTT. Its translation: CAWSVGQGRNTEAFF.

The chain couples TRBV4-1 to TRBJ2-2; no firm D call. Between the trimmed V and J ends, which lost 3 bases and 2 bases, there was a span of 7 bases. Germline V gene data show CDR1 as MGHRA and CDR2 as YSYEKL. This CDR3 comprises 14 residues. CDR3 bases: TGCGCCAGCAGCCATTACCTTAACACCGGGGAGCTGTTTTTT. It codes for CASSHYLNTGELFF.

The chain carries TRBV6-1 and TRBJ2-3; 9 positions match TRBD1. V was pared by 5 bases and J by 5 bases, with 2 bases of the junction left unmatched. This CDR3 has 13 residues. Germline V gene lookup returns CDR1 MNHNS and CDR2 SASEGT. Written as DNA, the CDR3 is TGTGCCAGCAGTCGACAGGGGGAAGATACGCAGTATTTT. It specifies CASSRQGEDTQYF.

The V call is TRBV9, the J call TRBJ2-6; no clear D. CDR1 is SGDLS and CDR2 is YYNGEE in the germline V gene. V was trimmed by 1 base and J by 0 bases, leaving 2 bases between them. The CDR3 sequence is 14 residues long. The CDR3 sequence is CASSVLSGANVLTF. CDR3 bases: TGTGCCAGCAGCGTACTCTCTGGGGCCAACGTCCTGACTTTC. The full variable domain, in which reference TRBV9 and TRBJ2-6 provide the parts outside the CDR3, is DSGVTQTPKHLITATGQRVTLRCSPRSGDLSVYWYQQSLDQGLQFLIQYYNGEERAKGNILERFSAQQFPDLHSELNLSSLELGDSALYFCASSVLSGANVLTFGAGSRLTVL.

The chain employs TRBV29-1 and TRBJ2-2; perhaps TRBD1 as D (6 bases). V was cut by 4 bases and J by 5 bases, with 11 bases left in between. Germline V CDR1 and CDR2: SQVTM, ANQGSEA. This CDR3 has 13 amino acids. The CDR3 bases are TGCAGCGTTGTACAGGGTGGGACCGGGGAGCTGTTTTTT. Its translation is CSVVQGGTGELFF.

The chain links TRBV30 to TRBJ2-7; D may match TRBD1 or TRBD2 (5 bases each). V was shortened by 7 bases and J by 3 bases, with 13 bases between the two germline ends. The CDR3 is made up of 12 amino acids. Germline CDR1 reads GTSNPN; CDR2 reads SVGIG (reference sequence). The CDR3 protein is CAFEGYSYEQYF. In DNA form, the CDR3 reads TGTGCCTTCGAGGGGTATAGCTACGAGCAGTACTTC.

This clone has only a few counts. This chain joins TRBV4-1 and TRBJ2-3; D not resolved. V shed 0 bases and J shed 2 bases, with 9 bases lying between them. Germline-derived CDR1 and CDR2 are MGHRA and YSYEKL. The CDR3 covers 15 residues. CDR3 coding DNA: TGCGCCAGCAGCCAAGATGCAACGGTCACAGATACGCAGTATTTT. Its protein product is CASSQDATVTDTQYF.

CDR3 in amino acids: CASSWTTTQETQYF. The CDR3 coding sequence is TGTGCCAGCAGCTGGACCACTACGCAAGAGACCCAGTACTTC. The chain combines TRBV5-6 with TRBJ2-5; no definite D call. The CDR3 runs to 14 residues. Germline CDR1 SGHDT, CDR2 YYEEEE. The V gene lost 3 bases and the J gene lost 2 bases, with 11 bases spanning the gap.

In regard to this clone: The same CDR3 can be traced to other DNA sequences in this sample. The rearrangement joins TRBV29-1 to TRBJ1-5; D is perhaps TRBD1 (6 bases). With 3 bases removed from V and 7 bases from J, the gap between germline ends came to 13 bases. Germline loops: CDR1 SQVTM, CDR2 ANQGSEA. This CDR3 comprises 13 residues. The DNA for the CDR3 is TGCAGCGTTGAGGAACAGGGAGGACAGCCCCAGCATTTT. It codes for CSVEEQGGQPQHF.

In this sample, this clone turned up a few times. The chain has TRBV29-1 and TRBJ2-7; 7 nucleotides match TRBD1. The CDR3 sequence is 12 residues long. CDR1 SQVTM and CDR2 ANQGSEA come from the germline V gene. V gave up 7 bases and J gave up 3 bases; unmatched junction bases: 6. CDR3 in DNA: TGCAGCGGATCCAGGGGGAACTACGAGCAGTACTTC. Protein product: CSGSRGNYEQYF.

Written as DNA, the CDR3 is TGTGCCAGCAGTTTAACAGGGTATAGTGAAGCTTTCTTT. This encodes CASSLTGYSEAFF. V and J are TRBV27 and TRBJ1-1; possible D gene TRBD1, 6 bases. The CDR3 spans 13 residues. Trimming shortened V by 2 bases and J by 7 bases, and 11 bases separated the two germline ends. CDR1 is MNHEY and CDR2 is SMNVEV in the germline V gene (reference sequence).

The chain uses TRBV9 and TRBJ2-7; D tentatively reads TRBD1 or TRBD2 (5 bases each). The V end lost 2 bases, the J end lost 2 bases, and 8 bases lay between the germline ends. This CDR3 comprises 13 residues. Germline V gene lookup returns CDR1 SGDLS and CDR2 YYNGEE. CDR3 coding DNA: TGTGCCAGCAGCGTTGGGACGGCCTACGAGCAGTACTTC. The encoded protein is CASSVGTAYEQYF.

The chain combines TRBV20-1 with TRBJ2-1; D ambiguous. V was cut by 3 bases and J by 10 bases, with 10 bases left in between. Germline CDR1 is DFQATT and CDR2 is SNEGSKA (reference sequence). The length of the CDR3 is 11 residues. This CDR3 is CSARLGPEQFF. DNA for the CDR3: TGCAGTGCTAGGCTTGGTCCCGAGCAGTTCTTC.

The rearrangement uses TRBV30 and TRBJ1-1, with D maybe TRBD1 (5 bases). Trimming took off 8 bases at V and 6 bases at J, with 19 bases between the two ends. This CDR3 is 13 amino acids long. Germline V gives CDR1 GTSNPN, CDR2 SVGIG (reference sequence). This CDR3 reads CATYPGGLAEAFF. CDR3 nucleotides: TGTGCCACGTACCCCGGGGGATTGGCTGAAGCTTTCTTT.

The chain uses TRBV6-5 and TRBJ1-4; D remains ambiguous. The CDR3 runs 16 residues. V lost 2 bases and J 6 bases, leaving 16 bases between the germline ends. Germline V gene lookup returns CDR1 MNHEY and CDR2 SVGAGI. The CDR3 reads CASSYTRTLSHEKLFF. DNA for the CDR3: TGTGCCAGCAGTTACACCCGGACCCTTAGTCATGAAAAACTGTTTTTT.